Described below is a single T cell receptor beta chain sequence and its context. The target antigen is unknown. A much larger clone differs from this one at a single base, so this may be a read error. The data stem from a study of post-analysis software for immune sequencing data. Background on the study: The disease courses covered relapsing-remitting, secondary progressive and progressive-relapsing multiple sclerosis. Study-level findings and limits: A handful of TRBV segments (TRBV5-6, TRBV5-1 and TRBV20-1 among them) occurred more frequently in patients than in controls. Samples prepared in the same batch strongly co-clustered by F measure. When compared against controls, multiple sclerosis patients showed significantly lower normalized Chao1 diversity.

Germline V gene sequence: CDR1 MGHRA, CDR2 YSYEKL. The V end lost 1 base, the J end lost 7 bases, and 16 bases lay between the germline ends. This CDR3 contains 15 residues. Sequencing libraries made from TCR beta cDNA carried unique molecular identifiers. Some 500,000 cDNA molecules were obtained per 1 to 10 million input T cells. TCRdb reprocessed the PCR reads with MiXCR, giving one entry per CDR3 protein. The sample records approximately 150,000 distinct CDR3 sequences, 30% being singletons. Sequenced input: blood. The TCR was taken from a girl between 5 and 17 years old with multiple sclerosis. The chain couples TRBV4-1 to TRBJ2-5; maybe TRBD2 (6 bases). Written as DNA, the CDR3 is TGCGCCAGCAGCCAAGTAGGGACTCCTAAGCGGACCCAGTACTTC. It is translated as CASSQVGTPKRTQYF.